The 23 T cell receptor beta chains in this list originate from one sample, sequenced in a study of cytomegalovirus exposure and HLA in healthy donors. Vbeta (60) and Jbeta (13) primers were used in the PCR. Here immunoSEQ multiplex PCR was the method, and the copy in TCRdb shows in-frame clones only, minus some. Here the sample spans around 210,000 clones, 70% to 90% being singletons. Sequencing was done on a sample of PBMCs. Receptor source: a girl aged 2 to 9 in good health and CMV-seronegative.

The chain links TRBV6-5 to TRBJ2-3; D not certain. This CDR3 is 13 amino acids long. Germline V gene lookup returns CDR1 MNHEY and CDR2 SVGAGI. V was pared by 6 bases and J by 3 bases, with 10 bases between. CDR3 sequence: CASSLKRTDTQYF. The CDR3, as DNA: TGTGCCAGCAGCCTTAAGAGGACAGATACGCAGTATTTT.

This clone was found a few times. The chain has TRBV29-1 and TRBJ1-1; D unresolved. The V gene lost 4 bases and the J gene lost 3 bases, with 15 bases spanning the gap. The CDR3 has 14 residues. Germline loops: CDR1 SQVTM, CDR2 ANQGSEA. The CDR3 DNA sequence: TGCAGCGTTGCTGCACTCCTCATTTACACTGAAGCTTTCTTT. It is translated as CSVAALLIYTEAFF. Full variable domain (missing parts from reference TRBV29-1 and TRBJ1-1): SAVISQKPSRDICQRGTSLTIQCQVDSQVTMMFWYRQQPGQSLTLIATANQGSEATYESGFVIDKFPISRPNLTFSTLTVSNMSPEDSSIYLCSVAALLIYTEAFFGQGTRLTVV.

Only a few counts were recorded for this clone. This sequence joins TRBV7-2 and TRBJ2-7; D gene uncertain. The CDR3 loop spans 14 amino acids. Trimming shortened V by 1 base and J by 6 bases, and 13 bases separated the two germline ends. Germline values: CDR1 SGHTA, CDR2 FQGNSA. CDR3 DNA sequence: TGTGCCAGCAGCTTAGGCCACTCCCGTCGCGAGCAGTACTTC. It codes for CASSLGHSRREQYF.

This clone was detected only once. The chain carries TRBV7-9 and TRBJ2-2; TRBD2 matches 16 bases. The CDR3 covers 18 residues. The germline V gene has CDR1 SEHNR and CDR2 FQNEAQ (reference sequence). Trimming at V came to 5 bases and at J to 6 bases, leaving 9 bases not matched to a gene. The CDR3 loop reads CASSRGLAGGPRSGELFF. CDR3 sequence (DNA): TGTGCCAGCAGCCGGGGACTAGCGGGAGGGCCGCGTTCCGGGGAGCTGTTTTTT.

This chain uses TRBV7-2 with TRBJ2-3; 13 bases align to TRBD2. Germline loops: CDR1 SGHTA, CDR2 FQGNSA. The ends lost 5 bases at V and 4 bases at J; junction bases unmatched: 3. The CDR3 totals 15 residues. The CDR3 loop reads CASSRTSGGADTQYF. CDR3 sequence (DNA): TGTGCCAGCAGCCGGACTAGCGGGGGAGCAGATACGCAGTATTTT. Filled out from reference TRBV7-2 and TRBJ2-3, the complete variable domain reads GAGVSQSPSNKVTEKGKDVELRCDPISGHTALYWYRQSLGQGLEFLIYFQGNSAPDKSGLPSDRFSAERTGGSVSTLTIQRTQQEDSAVYLCASSRTSGGADTQYFGPGTRLTVL.

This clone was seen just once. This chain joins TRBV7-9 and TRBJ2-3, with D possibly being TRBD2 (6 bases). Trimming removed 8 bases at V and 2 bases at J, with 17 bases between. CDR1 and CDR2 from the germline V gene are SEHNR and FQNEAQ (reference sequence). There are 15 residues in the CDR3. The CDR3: CASGTIADHTDTQYF. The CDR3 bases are TGTGCCAGCGGAACGATAGCGGATCACACAGATACGCAGTATTTT.

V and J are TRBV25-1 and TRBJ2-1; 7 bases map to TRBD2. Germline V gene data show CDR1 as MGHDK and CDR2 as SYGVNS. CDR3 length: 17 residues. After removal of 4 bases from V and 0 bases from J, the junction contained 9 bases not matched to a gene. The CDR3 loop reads CASSGMTSQVSYNEQFF. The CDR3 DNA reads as TGTGCCAGCAGTGGAATGACTAGCCAAGTCTCCTACAATGAGCAGTTCTTC.

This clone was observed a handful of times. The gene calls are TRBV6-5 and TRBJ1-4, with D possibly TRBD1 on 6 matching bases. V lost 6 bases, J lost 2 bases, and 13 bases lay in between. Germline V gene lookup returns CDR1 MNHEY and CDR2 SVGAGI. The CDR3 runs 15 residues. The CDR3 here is CASRSDRRTNEKLFF. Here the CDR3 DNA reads TGTGCCAGCAGATCCGACAGGCGGACTAATGAAAAACTGTTTTTT.

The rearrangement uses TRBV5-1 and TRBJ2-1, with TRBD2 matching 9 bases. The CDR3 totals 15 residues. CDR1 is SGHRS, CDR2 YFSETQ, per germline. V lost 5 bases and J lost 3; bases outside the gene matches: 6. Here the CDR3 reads CASRGASGIYNEQFF. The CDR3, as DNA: TGCGCCAGCAGAGGGGCTAGCGGGATCTACAATGAGCAGTTCTTC.

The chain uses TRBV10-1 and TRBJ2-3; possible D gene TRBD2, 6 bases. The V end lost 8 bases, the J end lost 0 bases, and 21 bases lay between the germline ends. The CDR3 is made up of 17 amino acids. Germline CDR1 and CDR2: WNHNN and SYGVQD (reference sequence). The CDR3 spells CASPTSRAGPSTDTQYF. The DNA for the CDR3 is TGCGCCAGCCCAACCTCTCGAGCGGGTCCTAGCACAGATACGCAGTATTTT.

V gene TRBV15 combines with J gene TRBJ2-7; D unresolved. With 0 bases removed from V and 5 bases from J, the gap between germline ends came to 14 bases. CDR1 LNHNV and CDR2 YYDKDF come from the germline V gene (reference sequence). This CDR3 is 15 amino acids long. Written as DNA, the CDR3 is TGTGCCACCAGCAGAGATCTCGGTCTCTCTCACGAGCAGTACTTC. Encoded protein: CATSRDLGLSHEQYF.

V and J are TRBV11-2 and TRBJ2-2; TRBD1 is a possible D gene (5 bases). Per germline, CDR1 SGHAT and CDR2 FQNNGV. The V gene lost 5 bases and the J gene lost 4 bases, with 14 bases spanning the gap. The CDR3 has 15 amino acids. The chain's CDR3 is CASSAETVPTGELFF. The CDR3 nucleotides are TGTGCCAGCAGCGCCGAGACAGTTCCCACCGGGGAGCTGTTTTTT. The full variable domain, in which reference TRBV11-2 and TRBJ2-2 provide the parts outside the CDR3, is EAGVAQSPRYKIIEKRQSVAFWCNPISGHATLYWYQQILGQGPKLLIQFQNNGVVDDSQLPKDRFSAERLKGVDSTLKIQPAKLEDSAVYLCASSAETVPTGELFFGEGSRLTVL.

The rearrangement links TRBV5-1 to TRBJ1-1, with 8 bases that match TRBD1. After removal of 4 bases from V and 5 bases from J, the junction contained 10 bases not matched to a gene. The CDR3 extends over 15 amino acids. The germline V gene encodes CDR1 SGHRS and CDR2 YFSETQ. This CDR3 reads CASSGRQGRGTEAFF. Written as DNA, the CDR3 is TGCGCCAGCAGCGGACGACAGGGGAGGGGAACTGAAGCTTTCTTT.

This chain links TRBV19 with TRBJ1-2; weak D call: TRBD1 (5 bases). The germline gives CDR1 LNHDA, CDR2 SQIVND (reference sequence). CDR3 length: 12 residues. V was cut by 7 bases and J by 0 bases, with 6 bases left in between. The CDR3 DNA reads TGTGCCAGTAAAGGGGCTAACTATGGCTACACCTTC. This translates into CASKGANYGYTF.

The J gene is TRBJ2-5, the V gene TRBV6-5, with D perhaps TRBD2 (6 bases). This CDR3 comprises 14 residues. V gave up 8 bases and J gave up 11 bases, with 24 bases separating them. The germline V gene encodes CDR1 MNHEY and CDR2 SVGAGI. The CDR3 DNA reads TGTGCCAGCGGGTACGGGACTCACCCCGGTGAGCAGTACTTC. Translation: CASGYGTHPGEQYF.

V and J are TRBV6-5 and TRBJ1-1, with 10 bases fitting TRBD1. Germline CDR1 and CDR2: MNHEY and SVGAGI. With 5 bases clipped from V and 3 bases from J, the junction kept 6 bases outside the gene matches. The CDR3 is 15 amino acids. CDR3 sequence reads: CASSRRGQGHTEAFF. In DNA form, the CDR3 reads TGTGCCAGCAGTCGCCGGGGACAGGGGCACACTGAAGCTTTCTTT.

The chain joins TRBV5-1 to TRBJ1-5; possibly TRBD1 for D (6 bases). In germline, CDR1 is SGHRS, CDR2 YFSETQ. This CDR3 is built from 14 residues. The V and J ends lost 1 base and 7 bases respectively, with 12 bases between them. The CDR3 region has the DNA TGCGCCAGCAGCTTGACGACAGGTGACCAGCCCCAGCATTTT. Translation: CASSLTTGDQPQHF.

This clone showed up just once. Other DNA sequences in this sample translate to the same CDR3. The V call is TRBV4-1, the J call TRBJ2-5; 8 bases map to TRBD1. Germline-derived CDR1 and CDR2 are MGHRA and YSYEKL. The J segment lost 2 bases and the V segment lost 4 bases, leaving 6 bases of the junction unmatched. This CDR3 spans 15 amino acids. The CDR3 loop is CASSPGQGWQETQYF. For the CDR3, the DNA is TGCGCCAGCAGCCCAGGACAGGGATGGCAAGAGACCCAGTACTTC.

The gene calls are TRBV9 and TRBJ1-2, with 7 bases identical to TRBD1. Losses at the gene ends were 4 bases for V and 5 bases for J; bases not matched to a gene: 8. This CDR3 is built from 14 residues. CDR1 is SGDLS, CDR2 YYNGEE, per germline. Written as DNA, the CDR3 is TGTGCCAGCAGCCCACAGGGGTTAGGGTATGGCTACACCTTC. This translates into CASSPQGLGYGYTF.

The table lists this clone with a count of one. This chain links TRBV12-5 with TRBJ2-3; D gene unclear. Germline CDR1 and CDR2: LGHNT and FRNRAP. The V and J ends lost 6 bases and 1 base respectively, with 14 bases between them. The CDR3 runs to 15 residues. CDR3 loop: CASGPPSSGTDTQYF. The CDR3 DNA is TGTGCTAGTGGCCCCCCTAGTTCTGGCACAGATACGCAGTATTTT. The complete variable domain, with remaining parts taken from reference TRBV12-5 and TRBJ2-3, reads DARVTQTPRHKVTEMGQEVTMRCQPILGHNTVFWYRQTMMQGLELLAYFRNRAPLDDSGMPKDRFSAEMPDATLATLKIQPSEPRDSAVYFCASGPPSSGTDTQYFGPGTRLTVL.

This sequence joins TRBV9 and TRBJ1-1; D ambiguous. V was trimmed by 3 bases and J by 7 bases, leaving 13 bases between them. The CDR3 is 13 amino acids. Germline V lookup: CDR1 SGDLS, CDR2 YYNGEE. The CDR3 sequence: CASSGEIGGEAFF. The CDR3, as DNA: TGTGCCAGCAGCGGGGAGATTGGTGGTGAAGCTTTCTTT.

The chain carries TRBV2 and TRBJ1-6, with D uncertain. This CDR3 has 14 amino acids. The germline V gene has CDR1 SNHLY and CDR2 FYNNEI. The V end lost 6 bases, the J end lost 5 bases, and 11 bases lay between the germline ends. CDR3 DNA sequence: TGTGCCAGCAGAAGAGGCGCCGATAATTCACCCCTCCACTTT. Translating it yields CASRRGADNSPLHF.

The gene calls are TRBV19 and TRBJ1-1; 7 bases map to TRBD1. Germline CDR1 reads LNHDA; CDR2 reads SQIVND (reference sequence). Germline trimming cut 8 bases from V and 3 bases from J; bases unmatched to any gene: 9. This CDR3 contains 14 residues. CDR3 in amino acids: CASQTGVWDTEAFF. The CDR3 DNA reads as TGTGCCAGTCAAACAGGGGTATGGGACACTGAAGCTTTCTTT. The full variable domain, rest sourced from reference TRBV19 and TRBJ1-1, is DGGITQSPKYLFRKEGQNVTLSCEQNLNHDAMYWYRQDPGQGLRLIYYSQIVNDFQKGDIAEGYSVSREKKESFPLTVTSAQKNPTAFYLCASQTGVWDTEAFFGQGTRLTVV.